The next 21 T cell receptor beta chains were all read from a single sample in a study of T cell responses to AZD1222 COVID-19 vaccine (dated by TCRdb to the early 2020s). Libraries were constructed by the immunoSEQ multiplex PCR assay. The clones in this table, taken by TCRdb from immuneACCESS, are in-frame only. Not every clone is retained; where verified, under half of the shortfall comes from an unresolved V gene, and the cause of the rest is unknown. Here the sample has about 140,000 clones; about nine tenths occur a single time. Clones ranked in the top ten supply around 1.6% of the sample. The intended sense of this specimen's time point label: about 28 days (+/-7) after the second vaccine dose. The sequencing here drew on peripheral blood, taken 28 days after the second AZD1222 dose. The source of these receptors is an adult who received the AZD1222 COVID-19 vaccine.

The CDR3 here is CASSQETHPGTQYF. DNA for the CDR3: TGTGCCAGCAGCCAAGAAACCCACCCGGGGACCCAGTACTTC. The V call is TRBV3-1 (or the pseudogene TRBV3-2), the J call TRBJ2-5; D gene ambiguous. V was trimmed by 0 bases and J by 7 bases, leaving 12 bases between them. The CDR3 runs to 14 residues. Germline CDR1 LGHDT, CDR2 YNNKEL (reference sequence).

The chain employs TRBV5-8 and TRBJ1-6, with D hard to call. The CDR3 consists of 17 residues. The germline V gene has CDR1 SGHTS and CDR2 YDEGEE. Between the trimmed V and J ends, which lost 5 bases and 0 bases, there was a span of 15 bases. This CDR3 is CASSRKTRSSYNSPLHF. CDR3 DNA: TGTGCCAGCAGTCGGAAGACAAGGAGCTCCTATAATTCACCCCTCCACTTT.

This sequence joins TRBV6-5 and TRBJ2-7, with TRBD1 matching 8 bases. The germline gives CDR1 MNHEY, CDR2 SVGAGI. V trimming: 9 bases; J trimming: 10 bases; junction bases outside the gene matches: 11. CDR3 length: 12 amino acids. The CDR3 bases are TGTGCCAGTGGGCAGGGGGCGCCAGGCCAGTACGTC. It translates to CASGQGAPGQYV.

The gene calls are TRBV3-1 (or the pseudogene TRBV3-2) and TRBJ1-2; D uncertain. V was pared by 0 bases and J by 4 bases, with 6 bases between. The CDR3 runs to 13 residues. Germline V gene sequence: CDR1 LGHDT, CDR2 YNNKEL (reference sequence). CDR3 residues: CASSQEQIYGYTF. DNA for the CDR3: TGTGCCAGCAGCCAAGAACAGATCTATGGCTACACCTTC.

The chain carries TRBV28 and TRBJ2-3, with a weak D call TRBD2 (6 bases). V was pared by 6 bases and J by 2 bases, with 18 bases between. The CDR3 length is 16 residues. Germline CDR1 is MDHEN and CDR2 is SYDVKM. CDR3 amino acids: CASSQAGSGNTDTQYF. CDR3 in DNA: TGTGCCAGCAGCCAGGCGGGGTCGGGAAACACAGATACGCAGTATTTT.

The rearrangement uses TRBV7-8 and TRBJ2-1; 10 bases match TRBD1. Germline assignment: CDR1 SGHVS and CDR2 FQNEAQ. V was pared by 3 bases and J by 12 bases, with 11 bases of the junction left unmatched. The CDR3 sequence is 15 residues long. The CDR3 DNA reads TGTGCCAGCAGCTTTGATGGGACAGGGGCCTACGGGCAGTTCTTC. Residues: CASSFDGTGAYGQFF.

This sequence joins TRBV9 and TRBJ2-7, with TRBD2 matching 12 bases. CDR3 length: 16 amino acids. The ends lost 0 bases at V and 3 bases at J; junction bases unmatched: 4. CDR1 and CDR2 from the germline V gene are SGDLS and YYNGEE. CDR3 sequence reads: CASSVGKTSGSYEQYF. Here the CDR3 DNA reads TGTGCCAGCAGCGTAGGGAAGACTAGCGGGAGCTACGAGCAGTACTTC.

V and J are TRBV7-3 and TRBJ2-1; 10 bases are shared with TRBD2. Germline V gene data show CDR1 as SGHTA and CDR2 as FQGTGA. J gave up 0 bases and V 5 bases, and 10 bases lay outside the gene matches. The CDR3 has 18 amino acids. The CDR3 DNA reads TGTGCCAGCAGCACTAGCGGGATCCCCACCAGCTCCTACAATGAGCAGTTCTTC. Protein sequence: CASSTSGIPTSSYNEQFF.

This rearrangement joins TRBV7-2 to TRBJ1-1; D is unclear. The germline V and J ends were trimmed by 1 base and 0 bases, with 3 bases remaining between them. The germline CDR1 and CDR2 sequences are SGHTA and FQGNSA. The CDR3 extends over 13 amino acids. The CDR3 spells CASSLVLNTEAFF. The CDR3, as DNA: TGTGCCAGCAGCTTAGTTTTGAACACTGAAGCTTTCTTT.

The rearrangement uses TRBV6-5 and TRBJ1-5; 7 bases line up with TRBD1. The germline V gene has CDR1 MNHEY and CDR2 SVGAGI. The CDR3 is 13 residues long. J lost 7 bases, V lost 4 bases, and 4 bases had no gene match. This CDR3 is CASSSEGAQPQHF. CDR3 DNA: TGTGCCAGCAGTTCGGAGGGGGCCCAGCCCCAGCATTTT.

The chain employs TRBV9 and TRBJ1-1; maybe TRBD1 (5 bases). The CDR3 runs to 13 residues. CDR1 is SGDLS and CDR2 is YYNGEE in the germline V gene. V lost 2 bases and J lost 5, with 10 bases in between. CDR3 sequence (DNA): TGTGCCAGCAGCGTTATGACAGATACTGAAGCTTTCTTT. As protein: CASSVMTDTEAFF.

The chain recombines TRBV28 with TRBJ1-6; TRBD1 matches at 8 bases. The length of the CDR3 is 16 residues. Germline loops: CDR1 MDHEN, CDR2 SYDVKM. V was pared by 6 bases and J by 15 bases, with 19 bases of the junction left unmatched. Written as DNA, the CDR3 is TGTGCCAGCAGGCCTCCGACAGGGGCGGGGGAAAAGTTCCTCCACTTT. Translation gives CASRPPTGAGEKFLHF. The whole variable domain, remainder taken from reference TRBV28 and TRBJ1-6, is DVKVTQSSRYLVKRTGEKVFLECVQDMDHENMFWYRQDPGLGLRLIYFSYDVKMKEKGDIPEGYSVSREKKERFSLILESASTNQTSMYLCASRPPTGAGEKFLHFGNGTRLTVT.

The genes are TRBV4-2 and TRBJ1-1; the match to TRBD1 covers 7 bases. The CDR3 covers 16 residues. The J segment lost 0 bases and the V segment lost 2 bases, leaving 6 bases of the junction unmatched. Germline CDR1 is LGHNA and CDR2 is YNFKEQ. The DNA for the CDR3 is TGTGCCAGCAGCCAAACTCAGACAGGGTTGAACACTGAAGCTTTCTTT. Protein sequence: CASSQTQTGLNTEAFF.

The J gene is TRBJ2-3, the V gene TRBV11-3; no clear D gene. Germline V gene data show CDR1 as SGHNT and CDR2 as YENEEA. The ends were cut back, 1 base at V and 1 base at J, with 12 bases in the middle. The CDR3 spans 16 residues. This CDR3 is CASSLGGGIGTDTQYF. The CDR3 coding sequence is TGTGCCAGCAGCTTAGGAGGTGGGATCGGCACAGATACGCAGTATTTT.

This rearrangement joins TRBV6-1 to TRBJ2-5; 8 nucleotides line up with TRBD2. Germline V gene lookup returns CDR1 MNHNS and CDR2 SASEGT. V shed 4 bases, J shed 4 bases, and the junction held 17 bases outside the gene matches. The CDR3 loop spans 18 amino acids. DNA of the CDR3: TGTGCCAGCAGTGCTCAGTCGGGGGGGCGACTACTACCAGAGACCCAGTACTTC. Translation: CASSAQSGGRLLPETQYF.

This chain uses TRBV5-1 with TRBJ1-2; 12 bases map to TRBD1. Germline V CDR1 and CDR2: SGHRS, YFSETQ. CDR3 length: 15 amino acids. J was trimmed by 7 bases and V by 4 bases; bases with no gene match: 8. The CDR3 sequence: CASSGSGQGAAGYTF. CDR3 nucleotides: TGCGCCAGCAGCGGTTCGGGACAGGGGGCGGCTGGCTACACCTTC.

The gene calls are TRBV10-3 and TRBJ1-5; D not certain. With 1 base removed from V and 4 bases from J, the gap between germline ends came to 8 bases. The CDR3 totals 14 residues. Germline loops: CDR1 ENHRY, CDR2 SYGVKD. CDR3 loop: CAISEFTGNQPQHF. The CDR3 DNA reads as TGTGCCATCAGTGAGTTTACGGGTAATCAGCCCCAGCATTTT.

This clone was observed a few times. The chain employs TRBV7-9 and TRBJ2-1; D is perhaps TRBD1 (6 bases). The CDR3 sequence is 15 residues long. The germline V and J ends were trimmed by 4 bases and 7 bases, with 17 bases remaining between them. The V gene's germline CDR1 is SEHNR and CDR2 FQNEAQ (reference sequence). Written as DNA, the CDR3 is TGTGCCAGCAGCTCATATCCCCCACAGGGAAATGAGCAGTTCTTC. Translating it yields CASSSYPPQGNEQFF.

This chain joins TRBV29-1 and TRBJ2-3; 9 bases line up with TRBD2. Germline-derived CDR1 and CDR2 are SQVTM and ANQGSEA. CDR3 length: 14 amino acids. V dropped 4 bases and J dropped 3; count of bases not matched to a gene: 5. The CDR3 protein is CSVVLAGRTDTQYF. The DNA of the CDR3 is TGCAGCGTTGTCCTAGCGGGAAGGACAGATACGCAGTATTTT.

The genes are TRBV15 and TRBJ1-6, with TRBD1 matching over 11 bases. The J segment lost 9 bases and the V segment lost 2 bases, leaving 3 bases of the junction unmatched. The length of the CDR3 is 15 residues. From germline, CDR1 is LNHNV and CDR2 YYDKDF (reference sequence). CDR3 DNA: TGTGCCACCAGCAGAAGGACAGGGGGCAGTTCACCCCTCCACTTT. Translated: CATSRRTGGSSPLHF.

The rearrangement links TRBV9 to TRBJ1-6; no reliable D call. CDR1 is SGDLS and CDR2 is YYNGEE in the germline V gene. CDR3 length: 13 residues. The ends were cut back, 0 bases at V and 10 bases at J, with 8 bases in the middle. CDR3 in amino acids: CASSVAVRSPLHF. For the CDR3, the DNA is TGTGCCAGCAGCGTAGCAGTAAGGTCACCCCTCCACTTT.